These T cell receptor beta chains were read from a single sample in a study of a mutant IDH1 vaccine in newly diagnosed glioma. Sequencing was performed with immunoSEQ multiplex PCR; in TCRdb, only in-frame clones are kept and a portion is missing. The sample consists of roughly 54,000 clones, approximately 81% of them appearing once. Their specific antigens are unknown. The sequences come from PBMCs, collected from a glioma patient whose treatment included an IDH1 peptide vaccine. The origin of the receptors is a woman younger than 30 with glioma. Both conserved end residues are trimmed from each CDR3.

J gene: TRBJ2-7; V gene: TRBV4-2; CDR3 protein: ASSQEVGTGSHEQY
J gene: TRBJ2-1; V gene: TRBV4-1; CDR3 protein: ASSQEHRIAGDEQF
J gene: TRBJ1-2; V gene: TRBV28; CDR3 protein: ASSLLGSYGYT
J gene: TRBJ2-4; V gene: TRBV5-4; CDR3 protein: ASSSAGKNIQY
J gene: TRBJ1-3; V gene: TRBV7-9; CDR3 protein: ASSRTDSGNTIY
J gene: TRBJ2-7; V gene: TRBV13; CDR3 protein: ASSLGGGHEQY
J gene: TRBJ1-2; V gene: TRBV7-9; CDR3 protein: ASSQWGQSNNYGYT
J gene: TRBJ2-1; V gene: TRBV9; CDR3 protein: ASSVEIAPGDEQF
J gene: TRBJ1-2; V gene: TRBV13; CDR3 protein: ASSLGMADYGYT
J gene: TRBJ2-1; V gene: TRBV28; CDR3 protein: ASSRDSSEQF
J gene: TRBJ2-5; V gene: TRBV7-6; CDR3 protein: ASSLVGETQY
J gene: TRBJ2-2; V gene: TRBV7-2; CDR3 protein: ASSPTGAIGELF
J gene: TRBJ1-5; V gene: TRBV7-2; CDR3 protein: ASSLEDRNQPQH
J gene: TRBJ2-5; V gene: TRBV6-6; CDR3 protein: ASSAYRKPQETQY
J gene: TRBJ1-1; V gene: TRBV27; CDR3 protein: ASSWGRGNTEAF
J gene: TRBJ2-3; V gene: TRBV7-9; CDR3 protein: ASSYPGGGGADTQY
J gene: TRBJ2-1; V gene: TRBV6-5; CDR3 protein: ASSYLAGGPGEQF
J gene: TRBJ2-7; V gene: TRBV19; CDR3 protein: ASSIGSLSYEQY
J gene: TRBJ1-4; V gene: TRBV12-5; CDR3 protein: ASGDRPTNEKLF
J gene: TRBJ1-3; V gene: TRBV2; CDR3 protein: ASRQGALSGNTIY
J gene: TRBJ2-2; V gene: TRBV6-6; CDR3 protein: ASSYGTANTGELF
J gene: TRBJ2-2; V gene: TRBV29-1; CDR3 protein: SVHLGVGTGELF
J gene: TRBJ2-7; V gene: TRBV21-1; CDR3 protein: ASSPHGSSYEQY
J gene: TRBJ1-1; V gene: TRBV10-2; CDR3 protein: ASSESVGRRKAF
J gene: TRBJ2-7; V gene: TRBV7-8; CDR3 protein: ASIPGGRGYYEQY
J gene: TRBJ1-6; V gene: TRBV5-1; CDR3 protein: ASSFSGSGSPLH
J gene: TRBJ2-7; V gene: TRBV10-3; CDR3 protein: AITRGGNYEQY
J gene: TRBJ1-1; V gene: TRBV2; CDR3 protein: ASSGQAETEAF
J gene: TRBJ2-1; V gene: TRBV14; CDR3 protein: ASSQERLPNEQF
J gene: TRBJ1-5; V gene: TRBV19; CDR3 protein: ASSIGDGGGQPQH
J gene: TRBJ1-3; V gene: TRBV5-1; CDR3 protein: ASSQDRGSGNTIY
J gene: TRBJ1-1; V gene: TRBV5-1; CDR3 protein: ASSPLAVFDSTEAF
J gene: TRBJ2-5; V gene: TRBV6-6; CDR3 protein: ASSPSGAVETQY
J gene: TRBJ1-2; V gene: TRBV19; CDR3 protein: ASKLPHSTPGSYGYT
J gene: TRBJ1-1; V gene: TRBV6-1; CDR3 protein: ASSISGTGGSEAF
J gene: TRBJ1-6; V gene: TRBV4-1; CDR3 protein: ASSPSVGALLH
J gene: TRBJ2-7; V gene: TRBV5-1; CDR3 protein: ASTLSGRGGEQY
J gene: TRBJ1-5; V gene: TRBV19; CDR3 protein: ASSILGTGIQPQH
J gene: TRBJ2-7; V gene: TRBV7-2; CDR3 protein: ASSARGSYEQY
J gene: TRBJ2-3; V gene: TRBV7-6; CDR3 protein: ASSLYQGPTDTQY
J gene: TRBJ2-3; V gene: TRBV6-5; CDR3 protein: ASSYGGASADTQY
J gene: TRBJ2-3; V gene: TRBV9; CDR3 protein: ASKGGAITDTQY
J gene: TRBJ2-7; V gene: TRBV5-8; CDR3 protein: ASSLGSVSYEQY
J gene: TRBJ2-3; V gene: TRBV18; CDR3 protein: ASSPRVDTDTQY
J gene: TRBJ2-7; V gene: TRBV7-9; CDR3 protein: ASSLEGRSYEQY
J gene: TRBJ1-3; V gene: TRBV7-3; CDR3 protein: ASSLRDGSGNTIY